Listed below are T cell receptor beta chains from one sample, sequenced in a study of cytomegalovirus exposure and HLA in healthy donors. Data came from immunoSEQ multiplex PCR; TCRdb stores just in-frame clones and leaves some out. The sample records about 90,000 clones, roughly 71% being singletons. The sequenced material came from PBMCs. Receptors originate from a woman aged 18-35 years in good health and CMV-seropositive. The conserved cysteine and the conserved F or W are not part of the CDR3 here.

v_gene,j_gene,len,CDR3aa
TRBV7-3,TRBJ1-2,12,ASSLTGTGYGYT
TRBV30,TRBJ2-7,12,AWGLGQGSYEQY
TRBV5-4,TRBJ2-5,12,ASGAQGVQETQY
TRBV19,TRBJ2-3,13,ASSISGRYADTQY
TRBV18,TRBJ2-3,12,ASSRGQGTDTQY
TRBV7-9,TRBJ2-7,14,ASSLGGHTLLYEQY
TRBV4-1,TRBJ1-5,14,ASSQEGRGRSQPQH
TRBV10-3,TRBJ1-5,12,ATGRGDSNQPQH
TRBV5-1,TRBJ2-7,15,ASSQRPGQGPSNEQY
TRBV7-2,TRBJ2-7,13,ASTLGLAGYYEQY
TRBV28,TRBJ1-5,16,ASSPVQGAVEVIRPQH
TRBV5-1,TRBJ2-5,13,ASGDLTSTKVTQY
TRBV7-6,TRBJ2-2,16,ASSLEVGNRGGTGELF
TRBV9,TRBJ1-1,14,ASSVGAGRWGTEAF
TRBV27,TRBJ2-1,12,ASSWDRGYNEQF
TRBV11-1,TRBJ2-3,12,ASSAQGPTDTQY
TRBV9,TRBJ2-5,14,ASSVGTGGNQETQY
TRBV2,TRBJ2-6,11,ASQVERANVLT
TRBV9,TRBJ1-2,11,ASSVGQGDGYT
TRBV25-1,TRBJ2-7,12,ASSGPGQGIEQY
TRBV5-4,TRBJ2-6,12,ASRHRQGANVLT
TRBV28,TRBJ2-7,12,ASSRIAPRDEQY
TRBV7-6,TRBJ2-5,13,ASSSGQGGSETQY
TRBV10-1,TRBJ2-7,12,APKAAGPHYEQY
TRBV6-1,TRBJ1-1,11,ASTLGGITEAF
TRBV4-1,TRBJ2-1,12,ASSLGLLINEQF
TRBV6-1,TRBJ1-5,16,ASSEALPGTAQEQPQH
TRBV18,TRBJ2-1,14,ASSPSRGSSYNEQF
TRBV2,TRBJ2-1,12,ASTRTGSVNEQF
TRBV27,TRBJ2-7,11,ASSLSTGSEQY
TRBV18,TRBJ2-7,11,ASSPGTGEEQY
TRBV7-9,TRBJ2-1,13,ASSSNREPPNEQF
TRBV2,TRBJ2-7,12,ASSQGAGRYEQY
TRBV27,TRBJ2-7,13,ASSLQTGRFYEQY
TRBV18,TRBJ2-1,14,ASSPPGLAEYTEQF
TRBV2,TRBJ2-7,13,ASSESGGTPYEQY
TRBV27,TRBJ2-7,13,ASSFNPTGSYEQY
TRBV4-3,TRBJ2-4,13,ASSPGDRELNIQY
TRBV7-6,TRBJ2-2,14,ASSLVGGGGTGELF
TRBV7-6,TRBJ2-1,15,ASSLDSLAGSYNEQF
TRBV9,TRBJ2-1,15,ASSPLQGLAGGNEQF